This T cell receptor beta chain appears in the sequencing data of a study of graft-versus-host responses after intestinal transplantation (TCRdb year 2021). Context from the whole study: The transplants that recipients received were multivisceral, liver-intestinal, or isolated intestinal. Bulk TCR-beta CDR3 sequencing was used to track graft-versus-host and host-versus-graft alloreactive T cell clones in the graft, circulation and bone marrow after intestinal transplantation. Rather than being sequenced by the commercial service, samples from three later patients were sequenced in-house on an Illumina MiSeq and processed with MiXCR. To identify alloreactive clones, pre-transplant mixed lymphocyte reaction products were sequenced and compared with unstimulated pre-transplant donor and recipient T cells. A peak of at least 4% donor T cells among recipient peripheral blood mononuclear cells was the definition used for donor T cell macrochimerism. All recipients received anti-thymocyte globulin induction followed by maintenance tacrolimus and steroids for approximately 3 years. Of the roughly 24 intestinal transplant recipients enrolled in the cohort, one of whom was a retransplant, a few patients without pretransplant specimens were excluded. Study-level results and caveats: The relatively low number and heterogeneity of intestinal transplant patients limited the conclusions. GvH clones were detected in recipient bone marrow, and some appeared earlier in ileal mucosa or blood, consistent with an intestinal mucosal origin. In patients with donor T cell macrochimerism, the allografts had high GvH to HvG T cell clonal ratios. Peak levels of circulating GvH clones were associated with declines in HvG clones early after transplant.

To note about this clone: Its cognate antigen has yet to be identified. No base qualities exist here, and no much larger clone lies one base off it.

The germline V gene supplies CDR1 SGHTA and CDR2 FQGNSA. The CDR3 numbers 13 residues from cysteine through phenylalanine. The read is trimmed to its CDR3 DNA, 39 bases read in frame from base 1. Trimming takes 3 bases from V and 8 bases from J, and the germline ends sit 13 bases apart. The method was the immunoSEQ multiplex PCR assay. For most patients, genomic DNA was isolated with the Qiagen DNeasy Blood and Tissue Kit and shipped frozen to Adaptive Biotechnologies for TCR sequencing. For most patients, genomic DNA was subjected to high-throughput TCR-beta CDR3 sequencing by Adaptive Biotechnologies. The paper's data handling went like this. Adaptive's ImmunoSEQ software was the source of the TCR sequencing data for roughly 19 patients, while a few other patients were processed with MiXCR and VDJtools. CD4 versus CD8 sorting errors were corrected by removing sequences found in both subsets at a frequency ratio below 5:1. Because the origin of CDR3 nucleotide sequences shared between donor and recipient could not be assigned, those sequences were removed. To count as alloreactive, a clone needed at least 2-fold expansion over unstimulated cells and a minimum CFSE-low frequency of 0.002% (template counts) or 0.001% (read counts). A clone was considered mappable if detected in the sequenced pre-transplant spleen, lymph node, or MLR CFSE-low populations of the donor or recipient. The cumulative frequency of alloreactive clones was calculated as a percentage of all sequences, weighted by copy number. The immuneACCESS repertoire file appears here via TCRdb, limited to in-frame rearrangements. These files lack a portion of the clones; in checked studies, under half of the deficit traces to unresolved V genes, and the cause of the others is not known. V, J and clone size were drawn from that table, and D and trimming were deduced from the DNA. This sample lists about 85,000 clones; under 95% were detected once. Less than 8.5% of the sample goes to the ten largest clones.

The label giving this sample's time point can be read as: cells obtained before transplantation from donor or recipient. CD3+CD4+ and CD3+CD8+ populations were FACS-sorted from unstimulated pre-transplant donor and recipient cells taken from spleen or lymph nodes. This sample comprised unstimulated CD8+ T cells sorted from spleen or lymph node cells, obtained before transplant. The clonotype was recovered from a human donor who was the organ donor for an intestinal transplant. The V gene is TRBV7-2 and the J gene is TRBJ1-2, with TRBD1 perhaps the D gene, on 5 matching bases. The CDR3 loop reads CASSFPGPKGYTF. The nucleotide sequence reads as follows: TGTGCCAGCAGCTTTCCGGGGCCAAAAGGCTACACCTTC.